The next 25 T cell receptor beta chains were all read from a single sample in a study of T cell responses to AZD1222 COVID-19 vaccine. TCRdb's copy holds only in-frame clones and misses some; the assay was immunoSEQ multiplex PCR. The table shows 150,000 to 200,000 clones, with just under 95% occurring only once. The material sequenced was peripheral blood, taken on day 0 of AZD1222 vaccination. The source of these receptors is an adult in good health.

The V and J genes are TRBV30 and TRBJ1-2; D may be TRBD1 (6 bases). Germline assignment: CDR1 GTSNPN and CDR2 SVGIG (reference sequence). V was clipped by 1 base and J by 6 bases, with 12 bases between them. This CDR3 contains 13 residues. The CDR3 DNA reads TGTGCCTGGAGTGCACAGGGTAATAATGGCTACACCTTC. This codes for CAWSAQGNNGYTF.

The chain recombines TRBV2 with TRBJ1-2, with 11 nucleotides matching TRBD1. This CDR3 spans 15 amino acids. Germline V CDR1 and CDR2: SNHLY, FYNNEI. V was pared by 7 bases and J by 4 bases, with 8 bases of the junction left unmatched. This chain's CDR3 is CASTARDRGFYGYTF. The CDR3 bases are TGTGCCAGCACCGCCCGGGACAGGGGGTTCTATGGCTACACCTTC.

V usage is TRBV21-1 and J usage is TRBJ1-6. TRBV21-1 has pseudogene status. The CDR3 has 16 amino acids. Written as DNA, the CDR3 is TGTGCCAGCAGCAAAGGTACGGGGGCGTCCAATTCACCCCTCCACTTT. Translating it yields CASSKGTGASNSPLHF.

This sequence joins TRBV19 and TRBJ1-3; D unclear. The CDR3 consists of 14 residues. The germline V and J ends were trimmed by 4 bases and 8 bases, with 15 bases remaining between them. Germline values: CDR1 LNHDA, CDR2 SQIVND (reference sequence). The CDR3 is CASSTVGLADTIYF. The CDR3 DNA follows: TGTGCCAGTAGTACTGTAGGGCTGGCGGACACCATATATTTT.

The rearrangement links TRBV24-1 to TRBJ2-3; no clear D gene. This CDR3 spans 12 amino acids. CDR1 and CDR2 from the germline V gene are KGHDR and SFDVKD. V dropped 10 bases and J dropped 0 bases, with 7 bases sitting between them. CDR3 in DNA: TGTGCCACTGCGGAGAGCACAGATACGCAGTATTTT. Amino acids: CATAESTDTQYF.

This clone was seen just once. The chain has TRBV4-1 and TRBJ2-3; 8 bases match TRBD1. Per germline, CDR1 MGHRA and CDR2 YSYEKL. Unmatched junction bases numbered 7, after V lost 1 base and J lost 4 bases. This CDR3 is 16 amino acids long. The CDR3 protein is CASSQVWQGAADTQYF. The CDR3 bases are TGCGCCAGCAGCCAAGTGTGGCAGGGGGCTGCAGATACGCAGTATTTT.

The V gene is TRBV4-1, the J gene TRBJ1-2; D is possibly TRBD1 (6 bases). The V end lost 0 bases, the J end lost 7 bases, and 18 bases lay between the germline ends. The CDR3 is 16 amino acids. The germline V gene has CDR1 MGHRA and CDR2 YSYEKL. CDR3 nucleotide sequence: TGCGCCAGCAGCCAAGATAGGGGGGCAGCGGGGTTTGGCTACACCTTC. It translates to CASSQDRGAAGFGYTF.

V and J are TRBV5-1 and TRBJ2-7; 8 bases agree with TRBD1. This CDR3 has 14 residues. Germline V gene sequence: CDR1 SGHRS, CDR2 YFSETQ. Trimming at V came to 8 bases and at J to 1 base, leaving 8 bases not matched to a gene. The CDR3 region has the DNA TGCGCCAGTACCCTCGGGACAGGATCCTACGAGCAGTACTTC. This sequence encodes CASTLGTGSYEQYF.

This clone has only one observation. The V gene is TRBV7-8, the J gene TRBJ1-1; 8 nucleotides line up with TRBD1. V trimming: 4 bases; J trimming: 0 bases; junction bases outside the gene matches: 10. The germline V gene has CDR1 SGHVS and CDR2 FQNEAQ. The CDR3 contains 17 residues. The CDR3 here is CASSSNDRGFMNTEAFF. CDR3 nucleotides: TGTGCCAGCAGCTCAAATGACAGGGGTTTCATGAACACTGAAGCTTTCTTT.

On this clone itself: An end of the junction differs from the germline gene, which may be a read error. The chain carries TRBV7-7 and TRBJ2-1; TRBD1 is a possible D gene (6 bases). Germline assignment: CDR1 SSHAT and CDR2 FNYEAQ (reference sequence). This CDR3 has 15 amino acids. Here the CDR3 reads CASSLAQGYGNEQFF. CDR3 bases: TGTGCTAGCAGCTTAGCACAGGGATATGGTAATGAGCAGTTCTTC.

This clone showed up just a few times. The chain combines TRBV5-1 with TRBJ1-1; the D is unclear. V lost 0 bases to trimming and J lost 1 base, with 10 bases between them. The CDR3 length is 15 residues. CDR1 and CDR2 (germline): SGHRS, YFSETQ. The CDR3 region is CASSLGGYWNTEAFF. The CDR3 DNA reads TGCGCCAGCAGCTTGGGCGGGTATTGGAACACTGAAGCTTTCTTT.

The CDR3 reads CASSLAGTAYGYTF. CDR3 nucleotide sequence: TGTGCCAGCAGCTTAGCCGGGACGGCCTATGGCTACACCTTC. This rearrangement joins TRBV5-6 to TRBJ1-2, with a tentative D call TRBD1 (5 bases). Trimming removed 2 bases from V and 4 bases from J, with 12 bases in between. The CDR3 is 14 residues long. Germline V gene data show CDR1 as SGHDT and CDR2 as YYEEEE.

This chain uses TRBV7-9 with TRBJ1-3; maybe TRBD1 (5 bases). Germline CDR1 SEHNR, CDR2 FQNEAQ (reference sequence). This CDR3 region has 16 residues. V was shortened by 3 bases and J by 1 base, with 13 bases between the two germline ends. The CDR3 nucleotides are TGTGCCAGCAGCTTGTCCGGGGGGGTGTCTGGAAACACCATATATTTT. This gives the protein CASSLSGGVSGNTIYF.

V usage is TRBV9 and J usage is TRBJ1-2, with D possibly TRBD1 on 5 matching bases. The CDR3 has 14 amino acids. Trimming took off 0 bases at V and 7 bases at J, with 13 bases between the two ends. Germline V gives CDR1 SGDLS, CDR2 YYNGEE. The CDR3 DNA is TGTGCCAGCAGCGTAGTTTTAACCGGGGGTGGCTACACCTTC. It codes for CASSVVLTGGGYTF.

The rearrangement links TRBV18 to TRBJ2-3, with TRBD2 identical over 10 bases. Germline loops: CDR1 KGHSH, CDR2 LQKENI. The ends lost 2 bases at V and 6 bases at J; junction bases unmatched: 5. This CDR3 has 15 residues. Here the CDR3 reads CASSPSGGAVDTQYF. In DNA, the CDR3 is TGTGCCAGCTCACCAAGCGGGGGGGCCGTGGATACGCAGTATTTT. The variable domain in full, with the rest retrieved from reference TRBV18 and TRBJ2-3, is NAGVMQNPRHLVRRRGQEARLRCSPMKGHSHVYWYRQLPEEGLKFMVYLQKENIIDESGMPKERFSAEFPKEGPSILRIQQVVRGDSAAYFCASSPSGGAVDTQYFGPGTRLTVL.

V gene TRBV5-4 combines with J gene TRBJ2-7; 11 positions match TRBD2. The J segment lost 2 bases and the V segment lost 4 bases, leaving 5 bases of the junction unmatched. The CDR3 covers 15 residues. Germline-derived CDR1 and CDR2 are SGHNT and YYREEE (reference sequence). CDR3 residues: CASSLGLADTYEQYF. DNA for the CDR3: TGTGCCAGCAGCCTGGGACTAGCGGACACCTACGAGCAGTACTTC.

Only one count was recorded for this clone. This rearrangement joins TRBV9 to TRBJ2-1, with a possible D match to TRBD2 (6 bases). Germline V gives CDR1 SGDLS, CDR2 YYNGEE. The CDR3 has 14 residues. Deletions cut 4 bases from V and 7 bases from J, with 15 bases between. The CDR3 DNA follows: TGTGCCAGCAGCCCGCGACTAGTTGTGAATGAGCAGTTCTTC. Translated: CASSPRLVVNEQFF.

The chain links TRBV29-1 to TRBJ1-1; D remains ambiguous. Germline V gives CDR1 SQVTM, CDR2 ANQGSEA. Trimming removed 4 bases from V and 6 bases from J, with 18 bases in between. The CDR3 contains 14 residues. The chain's CDR3 is CSVAPQAAGAEAFF. CDR3 nucleotide sequence: TGCAGCGTTGCACCCCAGGCAGCTGGGGCTGAAGCTTTCTTT.

The rearrangement uses TRBV18 and TRBJ2-1, with D tentatively TRBD2 (5 bases). CDR3 length: 13 amino acids. V was cut by 5 bases and J by 5 bases, with 10 bases left in between. The germline V gene encodes CDR1 KGHSH and CDR2 LQKENI. This chain's CDR3 is CASSTGNHNEQFF. The CDR3 DNA sequence: TGTGCCAGCTCAACCGGGAACCACAATGAGCAGTTCTTC. Full variable domain (outside the CDR3, taken from reference TRBV18 and TRBJ2-1): NAGVMQNPRHLVRRRGQEARLRCSPMKGHSHVYWYRQLPEEGLKFMVYLQKENIIDESGMPKERFSAEFPKEGPSILRIQQVVRGDSAAYFCASSTGNHNEQFFGPGTRLTVL.

The V and J genes are TRBV18 and TRBJ1-2; TRBD1 agrees at 7 bases. Trimming cost V 3 bases and J 4 bases; bases outside gene matches: 8. CDR1 is KGHSH, CDR2 LQKENI, per germline. The CDR3 covers 15 residues. The CDR3 region is CASSPITGESYGYTF. CDR3 DNA: TGTGCCAGCTCACCCATTACAGGGGAAAGCTATGGCTACACCTTC.

The rearrangement joins TRBV7-3 to TRBJ2-2; D is unclear. The CDR3 extends over 15 amino acids. V lost 1 base to trimming and J lost 2 bases, with 8 bases between them. Germline loops: CDR1 SGHTA, CDR2 FQGTGA. The CDR3 region is CASSLMGPNTGELFF. DNA of the CDR3: TGTGCCAGCAGCTTAATGGGTCCCAACACCGGGGAGCTGTTTTTT.

The V call is TRBV5-1, the J call TRBJ1-2, with 8 bases aligning to TRBD1. This CDR3 is built from 11 residues. V was pared by 0 bases and J by 14 bases, with 3 bases of the junction left unmatched. CDR1 is SGHRS and CDR2 is YFSETQ in the germline V gene. The DNA for the CDR3 is TGCGCCAGCAGCTTGGGGACAGGGAAGACCTTC. Encoded protein: CASSLGTGKTF.

With regard to this clone: Different DNA sequences within this sample yield the same CDR3. This rearrangement joins TRBV12-3 or TRBV12-4 to TRBJ1-2; 7 positions agree with TRBD1. The CDR3 runs to 12 residues. V was pared by 5 bases and J by 5 bases, with 2 bases of the junction left unmatched. This CDR3 reads CASSQTGYGYTF. CDR3 coding DNA: TGTGCCAGCAGTCAGACAGGGTATGGCTACACCTTC.

The genes are TRBV18 and TRBJ2-5; D is perhaps TRBD1 (6 bases). CDR1 and CDR2 from the germline V gene are KGHSH and LQKENI. CDR3 size: 17 residues. V was trimmed by 4 bases and J by 2 bases, leaving 20 bases between them. In DNA form, the CDR3 reads TGTGCCAGCTCACTCATTACAGGGATACGGAAACAAGAGACCCAGTACTTC. This gives the protein CASSLITGIRKQETQYF.

The CDR3 bases are TGTGCCATCAGTGGGGACAGAGTCCCAGATACGCAGTATTTT. Translation: CAISGDRVPDTQYF. The rearrangement links TRBV10-3 to TRBJ2-3; the match to TRBD1 covers 7 bases. In germline, CDR1 is ENHRY, CDR2 SYGVKD. The CDR3 is made up of 14 amino acids. Unmatched junction bases numbered 5, after V lost 4 bases and J lost 4 bases.